This record looks at one T cell receptor (beta chain) sequence and its context. Its antigen is unidentified. The data stem from a study of cytomegalovirus exposure and HLA in healthy donors. Study results and limitations: In an earlier analysis, most TCR beta V segments were productive about 87% or about 30% of the time.

PCR amplification relied on 60 Vbeta primers (plus 13 Jbeta primers). Method: immunoSEQ multiplex PCR; TCRdb's copy keeps in-frame clones and lacks some. This table holds 130,000 or so clones, more than 65% found once. The material sequenced was PBMCs. This TCR was recovered from a male donor in good health and CMV-seropositive.

This CDR3 reads CASSLRSGTGGYNSPLHF. CDR3 nucleotide sequence: TGTGCCAGCAGTTTGAGGTCCGGGACAGGGGGATATAATTCACCCCTCCACTTT. The rearrangement links TRBV28 to TRBJ1-6, with 11 bases aligning to TRBD1. Germline lookup yields CDR1 MDHEN and CDR2 SYDVKM. V shed 3 bases and J 4 bases; nucleotides not matched to a gene: 8. This CDR3 is built from 18 residues. The variable domain in full, completed from reference TRBV28 and TRBJ1-6, reads DVKVTQSSRYLVKRTGEKVFLECVQDMDHENMFWYRQDPGLGLRLIYFSYDVKMKEKGDIPEGYSVSREKKERFSLILESASTNQTSMYLCASSLRSGTGGYNSPLHFGNGTRLTVT.